This note documents a single T cell receptor beta chain sequence. This CDR3 region has 11 residues. The germline CDR1 and CDR2 sequences are MGHDK and SYGVNS. These data belong to a study of blood T cell repertoires in COVID-19. Study as a whole: Acute-phase and convalescent COVID-19 samples originated in the United States, Italy and Spain. From T cells, B-cell-depleted T cells, or PBMCs came the material, which was cDNA or gDNA.

Original data processing: Amplified reference gene primers provided the basis for estimating nucleated cell counts. Data came from immunoSEQ multiplex PCR; TCRdb stores just in-frame clones and leaves some out. The D gene and trimming were derived from the DNA, and the V and J assignments and clone size from that table. The sample has under 350,000 clones, roughly 86% seen once. Sequenced material: peripheral blood. V gene TRBV25-1 combines with J gene TRBJ2-7; tentatively, D is TRBD1 (5 bases). The J call may be in error: the DNA end matches TRBJ2-5 better. The TCR comes from a man aged 70 or older with acute or convalescent COVID-19. CDR3 loop: CASSETGTQYF. The DNA for the CDR3 is TGTGCCAGCAGTGAAACAGGGACCCAGTACTTC.